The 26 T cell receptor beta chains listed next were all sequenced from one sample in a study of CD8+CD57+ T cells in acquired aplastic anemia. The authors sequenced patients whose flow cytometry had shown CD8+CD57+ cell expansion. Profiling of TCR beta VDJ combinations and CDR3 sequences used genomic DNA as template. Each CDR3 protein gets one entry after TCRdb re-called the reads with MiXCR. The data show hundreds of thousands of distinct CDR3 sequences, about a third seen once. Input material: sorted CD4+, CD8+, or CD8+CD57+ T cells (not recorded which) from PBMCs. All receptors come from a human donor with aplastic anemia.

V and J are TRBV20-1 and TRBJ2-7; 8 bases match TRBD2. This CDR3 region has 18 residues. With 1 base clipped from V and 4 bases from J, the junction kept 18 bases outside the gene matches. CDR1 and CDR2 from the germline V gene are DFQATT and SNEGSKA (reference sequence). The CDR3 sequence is CSARVQAGVSRLRYEQYF. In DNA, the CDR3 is TGCAGTGCTAGAGTTCAAGCGGGAGTTTCTCGTTTGAGGTACGAGCAGTACTTC.

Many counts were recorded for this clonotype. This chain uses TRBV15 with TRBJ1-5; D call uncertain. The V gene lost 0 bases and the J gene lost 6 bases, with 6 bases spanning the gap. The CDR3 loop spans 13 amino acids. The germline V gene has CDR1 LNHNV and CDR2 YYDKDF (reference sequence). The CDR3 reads CATSRDWTQPQHF. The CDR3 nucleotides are TGTGCCACCAGCAGAGATTGGACTCAGCCCCAGCATTTT. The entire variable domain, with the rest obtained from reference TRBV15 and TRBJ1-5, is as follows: DAMVIQNPRYQVTQFGKPVTLSCSQTLNHNVMYWYQQKSSQAPKLLFHYYDKDFNNEADTPDNFQSRRPNTSFCFLDIRSPGLGDTAMYLCATSRDWTQPQHFGDGTRLSIL.

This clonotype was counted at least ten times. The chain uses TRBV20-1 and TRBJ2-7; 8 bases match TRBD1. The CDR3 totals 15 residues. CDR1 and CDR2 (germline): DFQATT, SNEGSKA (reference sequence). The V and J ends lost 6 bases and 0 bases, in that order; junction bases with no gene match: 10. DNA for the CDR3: TGCAGTGCGTTAAAGAGACAGGGGAGCTCCTACGAGCAGTACTTC. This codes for CSALKRQGSSYEQYF.

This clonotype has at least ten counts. The CDR3 DNA reads TGCGCCAGCAGCTTGCAATCCAGCGAGGAGTCACCCCTCCACTTT. Translating it yields CASSLQSSEESPLHF. The V call is TRBV5-1, the J call TRBJ1-6; unclear D gene. The CDR3 consists of 15 residues. V shed 1 base and J shed 10 bases, with 15 bases lying between them. Per germline, CDR1 SGHRS and CDR2 YFSETQ.

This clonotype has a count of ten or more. CDR3 nucleotides: TGTGCCAGCAGCGCCTCAAGGAATGAGCAGTTCTTC. It specifies CASSASRNEQFF. The J gene is TRBJ2-1, the V gene TRBV9; no firm D call. The CDR3 runs 12 residues. With 3 bases removed from V and 7 bases from J, the gap between germline ends came to 8 bases. The germline gives CDR1 SGDLS, CDR2 YYNGEE.

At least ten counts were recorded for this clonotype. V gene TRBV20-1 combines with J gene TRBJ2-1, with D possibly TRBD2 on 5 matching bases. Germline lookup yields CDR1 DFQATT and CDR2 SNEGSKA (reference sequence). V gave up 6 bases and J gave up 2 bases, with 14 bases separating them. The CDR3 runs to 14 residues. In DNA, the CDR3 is TGCAGTGCCAACATAGCGAGGGCCTACAATGAGCAGTTCTTC. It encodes CSANIARAYNEQFF.

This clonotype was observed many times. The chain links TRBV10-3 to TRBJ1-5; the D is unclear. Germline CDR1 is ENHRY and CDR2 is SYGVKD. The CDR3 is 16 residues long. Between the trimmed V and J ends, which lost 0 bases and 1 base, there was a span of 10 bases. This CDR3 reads CAISESGIGSNQPQHF. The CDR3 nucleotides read TGTGCCATCAGTGAGTCGGGGATTGGGAGCAATCAGCCCCAGCATTTT.

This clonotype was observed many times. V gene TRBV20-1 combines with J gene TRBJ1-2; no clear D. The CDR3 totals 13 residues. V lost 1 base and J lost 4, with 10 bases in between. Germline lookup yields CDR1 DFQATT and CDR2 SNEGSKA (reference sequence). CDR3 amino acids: CSARVDGSYGYTF. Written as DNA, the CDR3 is TGCAGTGCTAGAGTTGACGGTTCCTATGGCTACACCTTC.

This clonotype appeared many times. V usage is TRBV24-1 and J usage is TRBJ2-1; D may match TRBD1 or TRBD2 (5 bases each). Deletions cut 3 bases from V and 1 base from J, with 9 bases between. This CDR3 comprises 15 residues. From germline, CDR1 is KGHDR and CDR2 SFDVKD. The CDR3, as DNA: TGTGCCACCAGTGATCGGGACGGGTCCTACAATGAGCAGTTCTTC. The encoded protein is CATSDRDGSYNEQFF.

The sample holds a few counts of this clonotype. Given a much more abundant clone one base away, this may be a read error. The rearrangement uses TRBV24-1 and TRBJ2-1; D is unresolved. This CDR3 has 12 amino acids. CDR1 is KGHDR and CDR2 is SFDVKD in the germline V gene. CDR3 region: CATGRSYSEQFF. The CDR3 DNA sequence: TGTGCCACCGGACGATCCTACAGTGAGCAGTTCTTC.

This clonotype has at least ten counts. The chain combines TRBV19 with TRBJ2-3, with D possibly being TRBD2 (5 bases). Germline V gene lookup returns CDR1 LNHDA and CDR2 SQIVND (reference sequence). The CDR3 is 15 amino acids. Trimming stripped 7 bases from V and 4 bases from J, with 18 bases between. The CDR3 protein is CASTRGDGIADTQYF. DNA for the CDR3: TGTGCCAGTACACGGGGAGACGGGATAGCAGATACGCAGTATTTT.

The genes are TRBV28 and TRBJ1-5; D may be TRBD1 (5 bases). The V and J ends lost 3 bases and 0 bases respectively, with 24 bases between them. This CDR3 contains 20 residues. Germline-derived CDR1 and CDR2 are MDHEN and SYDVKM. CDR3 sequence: CASSFLGEDRWLISNQPQHF. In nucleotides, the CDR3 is TGTGCCAGCAGTTTCCTAGGGGAGGATCGTTGGCTGATTAGCAATCAGCCCCAGCATTTT.

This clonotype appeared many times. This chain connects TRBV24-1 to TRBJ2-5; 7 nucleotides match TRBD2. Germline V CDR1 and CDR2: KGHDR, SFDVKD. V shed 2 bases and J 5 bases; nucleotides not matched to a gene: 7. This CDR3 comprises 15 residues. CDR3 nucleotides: TGTGCCACCAGTGATTCGGGAGGACGAAAGGAGACCCAGTACTTC. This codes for CATSDSGGRKETQYF.

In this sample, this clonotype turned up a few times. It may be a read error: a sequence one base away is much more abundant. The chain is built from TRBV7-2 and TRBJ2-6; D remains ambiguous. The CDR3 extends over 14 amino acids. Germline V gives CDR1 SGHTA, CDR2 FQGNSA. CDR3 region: CASSLLAGSNVLTF. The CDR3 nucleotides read TGTGCCAGCAGCTTATTGGCTGGGTCCAACGTCCTGACTTTC.

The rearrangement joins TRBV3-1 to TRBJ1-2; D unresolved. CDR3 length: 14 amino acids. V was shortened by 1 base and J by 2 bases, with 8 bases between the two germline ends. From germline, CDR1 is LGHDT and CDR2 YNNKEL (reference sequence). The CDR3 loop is CASSQAASNYGYTF. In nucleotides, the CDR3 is TGTGCCAGCAGCCAAGCCGCGAGCAACTATGGCTACACCTTC. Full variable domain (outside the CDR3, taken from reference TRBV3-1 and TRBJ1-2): DTAVSQTPKYLVTQMGNDKSIKCEQNLGHDTMYWYKQDSKKFLKIMFSYNNKELIINETVPNRFSPKSPDKAHLNLHINSLELGDSAVYFCASSQAASNYGYTFGSGTRLTVV.

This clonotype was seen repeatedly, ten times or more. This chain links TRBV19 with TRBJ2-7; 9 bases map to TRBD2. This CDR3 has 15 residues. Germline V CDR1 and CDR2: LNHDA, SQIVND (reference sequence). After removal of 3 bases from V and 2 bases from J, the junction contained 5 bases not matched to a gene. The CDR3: CASSMALAGTYEQYF. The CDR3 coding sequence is TGTGCCAGTAGTATGGCCCTAGCGGGAACCTACGAGCAGTACTTC.

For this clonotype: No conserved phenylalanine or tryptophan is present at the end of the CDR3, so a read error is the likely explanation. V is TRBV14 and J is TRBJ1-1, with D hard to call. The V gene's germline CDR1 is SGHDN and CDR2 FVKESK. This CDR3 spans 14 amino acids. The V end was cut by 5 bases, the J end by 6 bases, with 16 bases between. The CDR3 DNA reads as TGTGCCAGCAGCGTAGTGTACGGGATCTCTGAAGCTTTCCTT. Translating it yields CASSVVYGISEAFL.

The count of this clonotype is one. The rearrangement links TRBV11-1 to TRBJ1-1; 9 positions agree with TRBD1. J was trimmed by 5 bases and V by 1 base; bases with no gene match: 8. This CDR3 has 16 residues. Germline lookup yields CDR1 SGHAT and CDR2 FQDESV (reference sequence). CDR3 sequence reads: CASSLGDRAFGTEAFF. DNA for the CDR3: TGTGCCAGCAGCTTAGGGGACAGGGCTTTTGGAACTGAAGCTTTCTTT. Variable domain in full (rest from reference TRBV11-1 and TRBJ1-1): EAEVAQSPRYKITEKSQAVAFWCDPISGHATLYWYRQILGQGPELLVQFQDESVVDDSQLPKDRFSAERLKGVDSTLKIQPAELGDSAMYLCASSLGDRAFGTEAFFGQGTRLTVV.

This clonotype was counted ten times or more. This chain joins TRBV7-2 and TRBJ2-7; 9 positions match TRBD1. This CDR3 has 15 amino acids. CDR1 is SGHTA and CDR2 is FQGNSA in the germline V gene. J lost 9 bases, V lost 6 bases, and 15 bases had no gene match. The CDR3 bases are TGTGCCAGCAGACGTCTTCCGGGACAGGGTCTACGGCAGTACTTC. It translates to CASRRLPGQGLRQYF.

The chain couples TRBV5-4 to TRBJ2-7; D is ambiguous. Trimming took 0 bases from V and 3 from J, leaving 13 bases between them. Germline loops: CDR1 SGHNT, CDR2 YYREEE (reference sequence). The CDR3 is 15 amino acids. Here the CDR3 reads CASSLEPLGNYEQYF. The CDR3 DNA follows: TGTGCCAGCAGCTTGGAGCCTCTTGGCAACTACGAGCAGTACTTC.

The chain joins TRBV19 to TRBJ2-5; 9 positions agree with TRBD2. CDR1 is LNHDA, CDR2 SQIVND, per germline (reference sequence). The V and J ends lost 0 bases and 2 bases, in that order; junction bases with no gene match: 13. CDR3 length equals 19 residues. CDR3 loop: CASSIDHGYASGVQETQYF. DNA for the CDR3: TGTGCCAGTAGTATAGATCATGGGTACGCTAGCGGGGTACAAGAGACCCAGTACTTC.

This CDR3 is CAISATSGRTF. DNA for the CDR3: TGTGCCATCAGTGCTACTAGCGGCCGAACCTTC. V is TRBV10-3 and J is TRBJ1-2; no firm D call. Trimming stripped 4 bases from V and 14 bases from J, with 14 bases between. The germline V gene encodes CDR1 ENHRY and CDR2 SYGVKD. This CDR3 spans 11 amino acids.

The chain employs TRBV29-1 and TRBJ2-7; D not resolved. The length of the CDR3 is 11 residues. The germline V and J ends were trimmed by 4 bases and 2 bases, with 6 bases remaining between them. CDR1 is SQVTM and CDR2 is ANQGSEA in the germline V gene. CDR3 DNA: TGCAGCGTTGCTATTACCTACGAGCAGTACTTC. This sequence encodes CSVAITYEQYF.

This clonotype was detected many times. CDR3 residues: CSARFIGHEQYF. In DNA, the CDR3 is TGCAGTGCTAGGTTCATCGGCCACGAGCAGTACTTC. The genes are TRBV20-1 and TRBJ2-7; no reliable D call. Germline CDR1 reads DFQATT; CDR2 reads SNEGSKA (reference sequence). The V and J ends lost 3 bases and 5 bases respectively, with 11 bases between them. CDR3 size: 12 residues.

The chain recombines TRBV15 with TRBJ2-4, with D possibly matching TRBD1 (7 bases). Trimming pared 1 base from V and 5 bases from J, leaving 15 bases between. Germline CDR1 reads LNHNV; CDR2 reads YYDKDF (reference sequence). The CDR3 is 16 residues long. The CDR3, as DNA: TGTGCCACCAGCAGAGTCGGAGGGCAGGGGGAAAACATTCAGTACTTC. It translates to CATSRVGGQGENIQYF.

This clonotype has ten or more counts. Here the CDR3 reads CASSDNFPGTEAFF. Written as DNA, the CDR3 is TGTGCCAGCAGTGACAATTTTCCGGGCACTGAAGCTTTCTTT. The rearrangement links TRBV25-1 to TRBJ1-1; D unresolved. This CDR3 has 14 amino acids. The V and J ends lost 3 bases and 4 bases respectively, with 12 bases between them. Per the germline V gene, CDR1 is MGHDK and CDR2 is SYGVNS.